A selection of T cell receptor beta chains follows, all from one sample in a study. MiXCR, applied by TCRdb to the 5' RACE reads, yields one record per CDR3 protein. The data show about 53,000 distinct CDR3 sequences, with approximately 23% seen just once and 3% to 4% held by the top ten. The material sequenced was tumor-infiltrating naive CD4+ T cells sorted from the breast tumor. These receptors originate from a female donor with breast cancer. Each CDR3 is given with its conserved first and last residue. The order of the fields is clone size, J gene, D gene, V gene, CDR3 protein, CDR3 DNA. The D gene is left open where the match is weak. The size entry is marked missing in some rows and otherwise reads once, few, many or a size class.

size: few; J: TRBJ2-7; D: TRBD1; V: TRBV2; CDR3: CASSVRGQGAYEQYF; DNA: TGTGCCAGCAGTGTCCGGGGACAGGGGGCCTACGAGCAGTACTTC
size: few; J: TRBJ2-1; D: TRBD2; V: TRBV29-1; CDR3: CSVGGGSIYNEQFF; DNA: TGCAGCGTGGGCGGCGGGAGCATATACAATGAGCAGTTCTTC
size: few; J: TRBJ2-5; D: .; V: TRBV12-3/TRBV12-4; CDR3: CASSLSRGQETQYF; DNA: TGTGCCAGCAGTTTATCGAGGGGCCAAGAGACCCAGTACTTC
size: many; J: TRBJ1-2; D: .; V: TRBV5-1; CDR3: CASSLLGEWTF; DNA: TGCGCCAGCAGCTTACTCGGGGAATGGACCTTC
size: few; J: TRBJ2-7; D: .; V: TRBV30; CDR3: CAWSRDSLQYF; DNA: TGTGCCTGGAGCCGAGACTCACTACAGTACTTC
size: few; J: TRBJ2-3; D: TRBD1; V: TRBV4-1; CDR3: CASSQGGDRGTQYF; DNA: TGCGCCAGCAGCCAAGGAGGAGACAGGGGTACGCAGTATTTT
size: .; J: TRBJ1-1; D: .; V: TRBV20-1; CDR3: CSARDARGANTEAFF; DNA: TGCAGTGCTAGAGATGCGCGGGGGGCGAACACTGAAGCTTTCTTT
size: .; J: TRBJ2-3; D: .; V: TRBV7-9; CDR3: CASSFEGDPRDTQYF; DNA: TGTGCCAGCAGCTTCGAGGGAGATCCTAGAGATACGCAGTATTTT
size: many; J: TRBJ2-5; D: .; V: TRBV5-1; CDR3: CASSLTRTAQETQYF; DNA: TGCGCCAGCAGCTTGACTCGAACAGCCCAAGAGACCCAGTACTTC
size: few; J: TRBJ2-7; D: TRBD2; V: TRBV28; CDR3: CASSFTGLAGDYEQYF; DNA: TGTGCCAGCAGTTTTACAGGGCTAGCGGGAGATTACGAGCAGTACTTC
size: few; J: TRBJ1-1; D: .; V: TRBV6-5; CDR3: CASSYGDPNTEAFF; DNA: TGTGCCAGCAGTTACGGGGACCCGAACACTGAAGCTTTCTTT
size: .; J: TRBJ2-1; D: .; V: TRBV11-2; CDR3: CASSGSGTKSYNEQFF; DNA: TGTGCCAGCAGCGGATCCGGGACGAAATCCTACAATGAGCAGTTCTTC
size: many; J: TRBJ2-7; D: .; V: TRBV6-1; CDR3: CASSEAPGRTYEQYF; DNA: TGTGCCAGCAGTGAAGCCCCGGGACGAACCTACGAGCAGTACTTC
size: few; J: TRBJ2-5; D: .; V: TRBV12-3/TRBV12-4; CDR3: CASSFASGYQETQYF; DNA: TGTGCCAGCAGTTTCGCCAGCGGTTACCAAGAGACCCAGTACTTC
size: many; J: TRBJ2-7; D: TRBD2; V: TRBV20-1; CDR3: CSARDSSYWEGQYEQYF; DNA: TGCAGTGCTAGGGACTCTAGCTATTGGGAGGGCCAATACGAGCAGTACTTC
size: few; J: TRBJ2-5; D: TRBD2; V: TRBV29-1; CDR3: CSPRPLAGAETQYF; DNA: TGCAGCCCTCGGCCCCTAGCGGGAGCCGAGACCCAGTACTTC
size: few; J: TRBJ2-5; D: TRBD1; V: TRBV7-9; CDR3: CASSLAQGEETQYF; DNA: TGTGCCAGCAGCTTAGCGCAGGGGGAAGAGACCCAGTACTTC
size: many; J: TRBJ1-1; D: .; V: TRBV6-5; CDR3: CASSRAGADTEAFF; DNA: TGTGCCAGCAGCAGGGCTGGCGCGGACACTGAAGCTTTCTTT
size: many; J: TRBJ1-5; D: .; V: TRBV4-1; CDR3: CASSPIQAGRMQPQHF; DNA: TGCGCCAGCAGCCCAATACAGGCGGGGCGAATGCAGCCCCAGCATTTT
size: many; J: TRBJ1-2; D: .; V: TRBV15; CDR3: CATSRDQAGYTF; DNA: TGTGCCACCAGCAGAGATCAGGCCGGCTACACCTTC
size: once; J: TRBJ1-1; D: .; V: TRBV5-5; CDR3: CASSLEDWQKNTEAFF; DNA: TGTGCCAGCAGCTTGGAGGATTGGCAGAAGAACACTGAAGCTTTCTTT
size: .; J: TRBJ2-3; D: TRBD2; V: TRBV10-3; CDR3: CAIGRTSDTDTQYF; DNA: TGTGCCATCGGGAGGACTAGCGACACAGATACGCAGTATTTT
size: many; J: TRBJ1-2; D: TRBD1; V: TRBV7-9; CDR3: CASSLTGSDGYTF; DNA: TGTGCCAGCAGCTTGACAGGGTCAGACGGCTACACCTTC
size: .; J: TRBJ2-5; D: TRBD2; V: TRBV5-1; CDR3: CASSGIKTSGGQETQYF; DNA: TGCGCCAGCAGCGGGATAAAGACTAGCGGGGGTCAAGAGACCCAGTACTTC